The following is a T cell receptor (beta chain) sequence with its context. This specimen includes other DNA sequences encoding the same CDR3. CDR3 size: 16 residues. V lost 0 bases and J lost 0; bases outside the gene matches: 2. Looked up from germline, CDR1 is MNHEY and CDR2 is SVGAGI. The record originates from a study of blood T cell repertoires in COVID-19. Method: immunoSEQ multiplex PCR; TCRdb's copy keeps in-frame clones and lacks some. The sample includes tens of thousands of clones, about 85% of them seen just once. This rearrangement joins TRBV6-5 to TRBJ2-1, with 7 bases lining up with TRBD2. The sample consisted of peripheral blood. This clonotype was obtained from a man aged 60 to 75 with COVID-19, enrolled during active disease. For the CDR3, the DNA is TGTGCCAGCAGTTACTCCGGCGGGAGCTCCTACAATGAGCAGTTCTTC. Encoded protein: CASSYSGGSSYNEQFF.